This TCR beta chain was sequenced in a study of cytomegalovirus exposure and HLA in healthy donors. This PCR relied on a set of 60 Vbeta primers and 13 Jbeta primers. Generated by immunoSEQ multiplex PCR, the TCRdb table keeps only in-frame clones and is missing some. This table holds approximately 150,000 clones, around two thirds found once. Germline V gives CDR1 MNHEY, CDR2 SMNVEV (reference sequence). The CDR3 has 12 amino acids. Trimming left V 5 bases short and J 7 bases short, with 12 bases between. J is TRBJ2-7 and V is TRBV27; TRBD2 is a possible D gene (5 bases). The sequenced sample was PBMCs. This TCR derives from a man aged 25-40 years in good health and CMV-seropositive. The DNA for the CDR3 is TGTGCCAGCAGTAAGTTAACGGGGGAGCAGTACTTC. Its protein product is CASSKLTGEQYF.